The T cell receptor (beta chain) described here comes from a study of blood T cell repertoires in COVID-19. J was trimmed by 4 bases and V by 0 bases; bases with no gene match: 4. Germline CDR1 SGHRS, CDR2 YFSETQ. There are 15 residues in the CDR3. Assay used: immunoSEQ multiplex PCR; TCRdb lists only in-frame clones, some missing. The sample contains about 49,000 clones, about 85% of which appear only once. This clonotype originated in a human donor in a cohort sampled during active COVID-19. The gene calls are TRBV5-1 and TRBJ2-3, with 8 bases identical to TRBD1. The specimen was peripheral blood. The CDR3 spells CASSLGQGAPDTQYF. The CDR3 bases are TGCGCCAGCAGCTTGGGGCAGGGGGCCCCAGATACGCAGTATTTT.